This T cell receptor (beta chain) was captured in a study of blood T cells in healthy people across ages. CDR3 size: 15 residues. The trim removed 5 bases at V and 4 bases at J, leaving 12 bases unmatched. The V gene's germline CDR1 is DFQATT and CDR2 SNEGSKA (reference sequence). A few counts support this clonotype. Primers used in a second PCR of about 7 to 12 cycles were a sample-barcoded 5' primer and a J-beta primer mix. Each cDNA molecule, via a template-switch adaptor with 12 random nucleotides, was tagged. One entry per CDR3 protein results from TCRdb running MiXCR on the 5' RACE reads. Altogether about 670,000 distinct CDR3 sequences are present, about 43% being singletons, with the ten largest covering 30%.

The sequence came from a man aged 80 or over in good health. The sequencing sample was made of blood. The chain couples TRBV20-1 to TRBJ1-2; 8 nucleotides line up with TRBD1. In DNA form, the CDR3 reads TGCAGTGCTGCCGGACAGGGTCTTTCTGGCTATGGCTACACCTTC. Residues: CSAAGQGLSGYGYTF.